Below, 13 T cell receptor beta chains from the same sample are listed, as sequenced in a study of shared clonotypes between healthy human individuals. Method: immunoSEQ multiplex PCR; TCRdb's copy keeps in-frame clones and lacks some. Found here are around 1.6 million clones, 95% to 99% of them singletons; the top ten hold less than 0.55%. The sample consisted of naive CD4+ T cells sorted from blood. Subset described: CD45RA+ positively selected. The receptors were gathered from a man aged 25 to 40 in good health.

The chain carries TRBV29-1 and TRBJ2-5, with D tentatively TRBD1 (5 bases). The length of the CDR3 is 13 residues. Trimming pared 4 bases from V and 1 base from J, leaving 10 bases between. CDR1 is SQVTM, CDR2 ANQGSEA, per germline. The CDR3 sequence is CSVGRRVQETQYF. The CDR3 DNA follows: TGCAGCGTTGGGCGCAGGGTCCAAGAGACCCAGTACTTC.

The CDR3 DNA reads TGTGCCAGCTCACCCTCCGGGGGCGCGGACATTCAGTACTTC. Encoded protein: CASSPSGGADIQYF. The rearrangement joins TRBV18 to TRBJ2-4; D possibly matches TRBD1 or TRBD2 (6 bases each). The CDR3 is made up of 14 amino acids. V was shortened by 3 bases and J by 8 bases, with 14 bases between the two germline ends. Germline V gives CDR1 KGHSH, CDR2 LQKENI.

V usage is TRBV19 and J usage is TRBJ2-1, with 9 bases that match TRBD2. This CDR3 is 15 amino acids long. Looked up from germline, CDR1 is LNHDA and CDR2 is SQIVND (reference sequence). V dropped 1 base and J dropped 9; count of bases not matched to a gene: 7. CDR3 sequence reads: CASSIVLAGASEQFF. The CDR3 DNA sequence: TGTGCCAGTAGTATAGTCTTAGCGGGAGCTTCTGAGCAGTTCTTC.

This clone came up once. The rearrangement joins TRBV9 to TRBJ1-4, with unresolved D. CDR3 length: 15 residues. Germline CDR1 is SGDLS and CDR2 is YYNGEE. V lost 3 bases and J 0 bases, leaving 9 bases between the germline ends. The CDR3 region is CASSGTLSTNEKLFF. The CDR3 region has the DNA TGTGCCAGCAGCGGGACCCTCTCAACTAATGAAAAACTGTTTTTT.

The rearrangement links TRBV5-1 to TRBJ2-7, with D maybe TRBD1 (6 bases). This CDR3 is 14 amino acids long. V dropped 4 bases and J dropped 3 bases, with 14 bases sitting between them. The V gene's germline CDR1 is SGHRS and CDR2 YFSETQ. CDR3 loop: CASSETTGIYEQYF. CDR3 bases: TGCGCCAGCAGCGAAACGACAGGAATCTACGAGCAGTACTTC.

The CDR3 spells CASSLELAVYTDTQYF. CDR3 DNA sequence: TGTGCCAGCAGCTTAGAACTAGCGGTGTACACAGATACGCAGTATTTT. This rearrangement joins TRBV7-8 to TRBJ2-3; 8 nucleotides agree with TRBD2. Trimming removed 1 base from V and 2 bases from J; junction bases left unmatched: 5. The CDR3 has 16 amino acids. CDR1 is SGHVS and CDR2 is FQNEAQ in the germline V gene.

V and J are TRBV18 and TRBJ1-5; no clear D gene. V was cut by 3 bases and J by 3 bases, with 15 bases left in between. CDR1 and CDR2 from the germline V gene are KGHSH and LQKENI. The CDR3 extends over 16 amino acids. CDR3 in amino acids: CASSPIGSQYNQPQHF. The CDR3 nucleotides are TGTGCCAGCTCACCTATTGGTTCACAGTACAATCAGCCCCAGCATTTT.

The chain employs TRBV5-1 and TRBJ2-1, with TRBD2 matching 7 bases. Germline loops: CDR1 SGHRS, CDR2 YFSETQ. V lost 8 bases, J lost 1 base, and 6 bases stayed unmatched. The CDR3 consists of 14 residues. In DNA form, the CDR3 reads TGCGCCAGTCACCCCGGGAGGTCCTACAATGAGCAGTTCTTC. Its protein product is CASHPGRSYNEQFF.

The chain couples TRBV4-3 to TRBJ2-2, with TRBD2 as a possible D gene (6 bases). The ends were cut back, 1 base at V and 4 bases at J, with 19 bases in the middle. The CDR3 sequence is 18 residues long. Germline CDR1 is LGHNA and CDR2 is YSLEER. DNA of the CDR3: TGCGCCAGCAGCCAAGGTTGGTTTGCAGCGGGCCTCACCGGGGAGCTGTTTTTT. Its translation is CASSQGWFAAGLTGELFF.

The chain recombines TRBV19 with TRBJ1-1, with TRBD1 matching 7 bases. The germline CDR1 and CDR2 sequences are LNHDA and SQIVND (reference sequence). There are 14 residues in the CDR3. Trimming took 2 bases from V and 4 from J; bases not matched to a gene: 4. The CDR3 reads CASSITRGATEAFF. Written as DNA, the CDR3 is TGTGCCAGTAGTATAACCAGGGGGGCCACTGAAGCTTTCTTT.

The chain uses TRBV6-5 and TRBJ2-1; maybe TRBD2 (6 bases). The CDR3 is made up of 14 amino acids. Trimming shortened V by 2 bases and J by 7 bases, and 12 bases separated the two germline ends. The germline V gene has CDR1 MNHEY and CDR2 SVGAGI. The CDR3 bases are TGTGCCAGCAGTTACGGCCCTAGCGCTAATGAGCAGTTCTTC. It encodes CASSYGPSANEQFF.

This chain uses TRBV25-1 with TRBJ2-7; D might be TRBD1 (6 bases). There are 13 residues in the CDR3. V dropped 4 bases and J dropped 1 base, with 8 bases sitting between them. Germline assignment: CDR1 MGHDK and CDR2 SYGVNS. CDR3 in DNA: TGTGCCAGCAGTGTGACAGGATCCTACGAGCAGTACTTC. Its protein product is CASSVTGSYEQYF.

V usage is TRBV4-3 and J usage is TRBJ2-3; 12 bases are a match to TRBD2. The CDR3 covers 16 residues. J lost 2 bases, V lost 4 bases, and 4 bases had no gene match. Germline V gene lookup returns CDR1 LGHNA and CDR2 YSLEER. CDR3 in amino acids: CASSRGLAGPTDTQYF. The CDR3 DNA reads TGCGCCAGCAGCCGAGGACTAGCGGGACCCACAGATACGCAGTATTTT.